This TCR beta chain stems from a study of blood T cells in healthy people across ages. Study-wide results and caveats: Researchers said unsorted PBMCs prevented a conclusive naive versus antigen-experienced comparison. In the absence of known donor CMV status, changes in expanded clonotypes were possibly confounded. Per million T cells, TCR beta diversity dropped roughly linearly as age increased.

The germline V and J ends were trimmed by 3 bases and 4 bases, with 14 bases remaining between them. Germline V gives CDR1 SGHAT, CDR2 FQNNGV. The CDR3 is 15 amino acids. Together with a sample-barcoded 5' primer, a J-beta primer mix was included in a second PCR lasting about 7 to 11 cycles. From the 5' RACE reads, TCRdb called clonotypes with MiXCR, one entry per CDR3 protein. The sample lists 600,000 to 650,000 distinct CDR3 sequences, 58% occurring once. On this clonotype: The antigen is undetermined.

Input material: blood. The J gene is TRBJ2-3, the V gene TRBV11-2, with D unclear. The TCR comes from a man in his fifties or sixties in good health. This CDR3 reads CASSFNPSPPDTQYF. Written as DNA, the CDR3 is TGTGCCAGCAGCTTCAACCCCAGCCCCCCAGATACGCAGTATTTT.